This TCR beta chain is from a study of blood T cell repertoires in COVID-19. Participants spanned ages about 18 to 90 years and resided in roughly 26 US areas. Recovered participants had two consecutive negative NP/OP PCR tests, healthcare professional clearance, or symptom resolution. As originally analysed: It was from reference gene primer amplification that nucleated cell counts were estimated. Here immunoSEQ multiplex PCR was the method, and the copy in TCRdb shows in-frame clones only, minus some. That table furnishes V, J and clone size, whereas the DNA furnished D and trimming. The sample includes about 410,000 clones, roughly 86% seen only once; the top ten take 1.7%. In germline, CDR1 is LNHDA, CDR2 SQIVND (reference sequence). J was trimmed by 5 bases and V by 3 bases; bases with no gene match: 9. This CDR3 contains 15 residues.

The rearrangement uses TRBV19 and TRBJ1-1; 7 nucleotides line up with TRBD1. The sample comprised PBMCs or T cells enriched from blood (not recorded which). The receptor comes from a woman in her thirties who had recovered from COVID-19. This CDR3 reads CASSILQGSRTEAFF. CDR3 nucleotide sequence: TGTGCCAGTAGTATCCTACAGGGGTCGAGGACTGAAGCTTTCTTT.